This TCR beta chain emerged from a study of blood T cell repertoires in COVID-19. Study overall: Samples taken during acute and convalescent COVID-19 were collected in the United States, Italy and Spain.

Only in-frame clones appear in the TCRdb table, and some are missing; sequencing was by immunoSEQ multiplex PCR. The table includes fewer than 250,000 clones, around 80% detected once. CDR1 is LNHDA and CDR2 is SQIVND in the germline V gene (reference sequence). This CDR3 region has 14 residues. Trimming took off 5 bases at V and 7 bases at J, with 12 bases between the two ends. The sample comprised peripheral blood. The genes are TRBV19 and TRBJ1-6; D gene unclear. The sequence came from a woman aged 45 to 65 with acute or convalescent COVID-19. The CDR3 sequence: CASSVTVFNSPLHF. CDR3 nucleotide sequence: TGTGCCAGTAGTGTCACAGTGTTCAATTCACCCCTCCACTTT.